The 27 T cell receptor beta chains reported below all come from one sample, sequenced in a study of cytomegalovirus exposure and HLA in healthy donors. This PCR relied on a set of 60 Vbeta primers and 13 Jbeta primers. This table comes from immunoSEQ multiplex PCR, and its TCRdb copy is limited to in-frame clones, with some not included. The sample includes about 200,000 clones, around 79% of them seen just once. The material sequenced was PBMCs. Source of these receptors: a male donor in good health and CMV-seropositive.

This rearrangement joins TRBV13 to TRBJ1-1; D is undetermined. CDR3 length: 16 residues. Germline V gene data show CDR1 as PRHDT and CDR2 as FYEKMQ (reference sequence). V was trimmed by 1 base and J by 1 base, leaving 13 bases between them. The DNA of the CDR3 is TGTGCCAGCAGCTTAGTCTCGAGGGTGGGGAACACTGAAGCTTTCTTT. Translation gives CASSLVSRVGNTEAFF. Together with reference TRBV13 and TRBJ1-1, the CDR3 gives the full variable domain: AAGVIQSPRHLIKEKRETATLKCYPIPRHDTVYWYQQGPGQDPQFLISFYEKMQSDKGSIPDRFSAQQFSDYHSELNMSSLELGDSALYFCASSLVSRVGNTEAFFGQGTRLTVV.

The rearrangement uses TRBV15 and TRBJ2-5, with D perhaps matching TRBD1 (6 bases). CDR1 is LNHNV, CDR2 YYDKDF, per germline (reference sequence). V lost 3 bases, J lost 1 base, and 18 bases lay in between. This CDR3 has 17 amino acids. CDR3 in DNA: TGTGCCACCAGCAGCCCAGGAAGGAACAGGGTCCAAGAGACCCAGTACTTC. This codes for CATSSPGRNRVQETQYF.

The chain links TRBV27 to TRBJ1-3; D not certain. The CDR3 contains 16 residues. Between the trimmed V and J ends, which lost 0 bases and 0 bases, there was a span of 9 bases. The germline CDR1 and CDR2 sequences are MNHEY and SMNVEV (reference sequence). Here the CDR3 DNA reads TGTGCCAGCAGTTTATCGGGCGGGTACTCTGGAAACACCATATATTTT. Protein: CASSLSGGYSGNTIYF.

Here the CDR3 reads CASSLRGKAAGELFF. The DNA of the CDR3 is TGTGCCAGCAGCTTAAGAGGAAAGGCTGCCGGGGAGCTGTTTTTT. The chain couples TRBV11-2 to TRBJ2-2; D is unclear. The CDR3 runs 15 residues. V dropped 2 bases and J dropped 6 bases, with 13 bases sitting between them. Germline CDR1 and CDR2: SGHAT and FQNNGV.

The CDR3, as DNA: TGTGCCAGCAGTTTGCGGGCCGATGAGCAGTTCTTC. This encodes CASSLRADEQFF. The V and J genes are TRBV28 and TRBJ2-1, with D possibly matching TRBD2 (5 bases). The germline gives CDR1 MDHEN, CDR2 SYDVKM. Trimming stripped 3 bases from V and 8 bases from J, with 8 bases between. The CDR3 consists of 12 residues.

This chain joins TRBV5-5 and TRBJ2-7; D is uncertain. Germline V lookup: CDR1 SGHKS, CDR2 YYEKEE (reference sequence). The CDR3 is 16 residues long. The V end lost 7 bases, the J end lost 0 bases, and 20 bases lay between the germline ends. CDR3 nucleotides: TGTGCCAGCTCCATCTTAGTGTCGGTCGGCTCCTACGAGCAGTACTTC. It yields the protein CASSILVSVGSYEQYF.

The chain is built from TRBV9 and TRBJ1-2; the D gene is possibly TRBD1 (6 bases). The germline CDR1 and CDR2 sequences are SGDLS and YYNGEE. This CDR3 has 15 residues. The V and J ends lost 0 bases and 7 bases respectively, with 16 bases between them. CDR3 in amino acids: CASSVGEGGGLGYTF. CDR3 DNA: TGTGCCAGCAGCGTAGGGGAAGGGGGAGGGCTTGGCTACACCTTC.

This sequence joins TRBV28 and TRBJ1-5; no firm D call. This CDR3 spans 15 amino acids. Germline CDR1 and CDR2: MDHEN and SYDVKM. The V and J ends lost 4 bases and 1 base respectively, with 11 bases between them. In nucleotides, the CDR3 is TGTGCCAGCAGTTCCCCTTTTCGGAGCAATCAGCCCCAGCATTTT. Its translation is CASSSPFRSNQPQHF.

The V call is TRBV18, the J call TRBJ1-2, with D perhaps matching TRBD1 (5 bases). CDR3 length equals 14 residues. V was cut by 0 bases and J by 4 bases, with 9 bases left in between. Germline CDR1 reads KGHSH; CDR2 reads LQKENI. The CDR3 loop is CASSPPSRVYGYTF. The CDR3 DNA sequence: TGTGCCAGCTCACCACCGTCCAGGGTCTATGGCTACACCTTC.

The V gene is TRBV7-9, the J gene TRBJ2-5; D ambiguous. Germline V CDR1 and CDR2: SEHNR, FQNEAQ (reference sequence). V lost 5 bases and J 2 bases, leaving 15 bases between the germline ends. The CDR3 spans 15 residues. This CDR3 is CASSPEELQQETQYF. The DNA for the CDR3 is TGTGCCAGCAGCCCCGAGGAGTTGCAGCAAGAGACCCAGTACTTC.

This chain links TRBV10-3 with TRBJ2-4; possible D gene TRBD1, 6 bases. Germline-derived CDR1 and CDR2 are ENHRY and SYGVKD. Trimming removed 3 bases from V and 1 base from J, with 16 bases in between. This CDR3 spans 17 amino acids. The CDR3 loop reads CAISDEGERSAKNIQYF. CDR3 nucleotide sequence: TGTGCCATCAGTGATGAGGGGGAGCGGTCGGCCAAAAACATTCAGTACTTC.

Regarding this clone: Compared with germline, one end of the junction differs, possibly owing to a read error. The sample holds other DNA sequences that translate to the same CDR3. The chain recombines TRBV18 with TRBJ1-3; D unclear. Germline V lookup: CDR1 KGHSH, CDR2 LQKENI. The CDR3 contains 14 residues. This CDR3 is CASSPANVRNTIYF. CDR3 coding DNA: TGCGCCAGCTCACCTGCCAACGTGCGGAACACCATATATTTT.

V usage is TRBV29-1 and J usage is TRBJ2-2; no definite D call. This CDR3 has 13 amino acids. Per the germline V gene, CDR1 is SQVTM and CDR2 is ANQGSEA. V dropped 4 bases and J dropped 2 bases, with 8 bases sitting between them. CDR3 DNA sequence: TGCAGCGTTGTTATCAGAAACACCGGGGAGCTGTTTTTT. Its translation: CSVVIRNTGELFF.

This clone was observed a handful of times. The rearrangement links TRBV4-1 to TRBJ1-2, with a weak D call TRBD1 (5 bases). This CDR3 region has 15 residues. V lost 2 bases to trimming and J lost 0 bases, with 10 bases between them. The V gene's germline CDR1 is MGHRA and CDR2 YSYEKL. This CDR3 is CASSQWGISNYGYTF. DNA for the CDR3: TGCGCCAGCAGCCAATGGGGCATTTCTAACTATGGCTACACCTTC.

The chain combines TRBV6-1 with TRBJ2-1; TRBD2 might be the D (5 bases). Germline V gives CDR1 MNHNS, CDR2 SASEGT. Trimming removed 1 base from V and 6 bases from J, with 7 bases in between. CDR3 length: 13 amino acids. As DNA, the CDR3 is TGTGCCAGCAGTGAAGGAGGGTCCAATGAGCAGTTCTTC. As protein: CASSEGGSNEQFF.

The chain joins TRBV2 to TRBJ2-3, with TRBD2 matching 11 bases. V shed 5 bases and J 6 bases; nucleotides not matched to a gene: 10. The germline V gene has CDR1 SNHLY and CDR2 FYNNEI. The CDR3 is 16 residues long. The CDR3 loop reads CASSSISGGATDTQYF. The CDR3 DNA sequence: TGTGCCAGCAGTTCAATTAGCGGGGGGGCTACCGATACGCAGTATTTT. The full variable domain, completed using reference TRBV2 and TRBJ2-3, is EPEVTQTPSHQVTQMGQEVILRCVPISNHLYFYWYRQILGQKVEFLVSFYNNEISEKSEIFDDQFSVERPDGSNFTLKIRSTKLEDSAMYFCASSSISGGATDTQYFGPGTRLTVL.

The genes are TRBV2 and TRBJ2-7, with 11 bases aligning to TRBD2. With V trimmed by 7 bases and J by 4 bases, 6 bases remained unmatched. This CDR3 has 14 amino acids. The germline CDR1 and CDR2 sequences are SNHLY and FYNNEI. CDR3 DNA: TGTGCCAGCACTACTAGCGGGGGTGGGTACGAGCAGTACTTC. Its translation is CASTTSGGGYEQYF.

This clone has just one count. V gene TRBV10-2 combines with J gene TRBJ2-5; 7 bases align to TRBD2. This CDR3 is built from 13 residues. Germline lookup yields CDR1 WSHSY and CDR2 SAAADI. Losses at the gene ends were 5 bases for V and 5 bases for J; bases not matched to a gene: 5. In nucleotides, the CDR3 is TGCGCCAGCAGTCGGGGGGTTCAGGAGACCCAGTACTTC. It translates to CASSRGVQETQYF.

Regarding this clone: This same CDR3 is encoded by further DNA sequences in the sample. Here the CDR3 reads CASRLLPGQGSWSSPLHF. In DNA form, the CDR3 reads TGCGCCAGCAGGCTACTACCGGGACAGGGTAGCTGGAGTTCACCCCTCCACTTT. The genes are TRBV23-1 and TRBJ1-6, with 9 bases aligning to TRBD1. TRBV23-1 is flagged as an ORF with uncertain function. The CDR3 sequence is 18 residues long. Trimming removed 6 bases from V and 9 bases from J; junction bases left unmatched: 18.

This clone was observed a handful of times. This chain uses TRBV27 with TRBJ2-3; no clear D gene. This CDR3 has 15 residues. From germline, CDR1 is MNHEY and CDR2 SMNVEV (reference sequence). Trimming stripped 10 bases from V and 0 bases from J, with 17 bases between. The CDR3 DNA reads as TGTGCCACCACCCTATACTGGTCTAGCACAGATACGCAGTATTTT. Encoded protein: CATTLYWSSTDTQYF.

The CDR3 nucleotides are TGTGCCAGCAGCCCGGGACAGCTTTTTAGCTATGGCTACACCTTC. It specifies CASSPGQLFSYGYTF. The rearrangement joins TRBV5-5 to TRBJ1-2, with 7 bases lining up with TRBD1. The germline gives CDR1 SGHKS, CDR2 YYEKEE (reference sequence). The CDR3 sequence is 15 residues long. The V segment lost 4 bases and the J segment 4 bases; nucleotides outside the gene matches: 10.

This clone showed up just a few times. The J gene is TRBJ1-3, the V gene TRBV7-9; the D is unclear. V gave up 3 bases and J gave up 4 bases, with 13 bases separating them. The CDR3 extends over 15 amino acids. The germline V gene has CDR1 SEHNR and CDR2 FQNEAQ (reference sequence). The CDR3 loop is CASSFESRRGNTIYF. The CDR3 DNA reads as TGTGCCAGCAGCTTTGAGTCTCGCCGAGGAAACACCATATATTTT. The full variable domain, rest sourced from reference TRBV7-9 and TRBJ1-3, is DTGVSQNPRHKITKRGQNVTFRCDPISEHNRLYWYRQTLGQGPEFLTYFQNEAQLEKSRLLSDRFSAERPKGSFSTLEIQRTEQGDSAMYLCASSFESRRGNTIYFGEGSWLTVV.

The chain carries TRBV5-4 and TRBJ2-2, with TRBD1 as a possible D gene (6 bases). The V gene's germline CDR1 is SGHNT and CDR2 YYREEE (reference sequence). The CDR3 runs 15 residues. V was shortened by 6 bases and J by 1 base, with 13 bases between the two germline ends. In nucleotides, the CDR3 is TGTGCCAGCACCGCGAGGGGGATGAACACCGGGGAGCTGTTTTTT. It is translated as CASTARGMNTGELFF.

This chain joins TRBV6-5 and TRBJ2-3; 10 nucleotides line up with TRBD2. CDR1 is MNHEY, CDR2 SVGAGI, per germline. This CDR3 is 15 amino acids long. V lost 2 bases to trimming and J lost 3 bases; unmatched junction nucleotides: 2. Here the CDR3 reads CASSYPSGSTDTQYF. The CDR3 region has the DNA TGTGCCAGCAGTTACCCTAGCGGGAGTACAGATACGCAGTATTTT.

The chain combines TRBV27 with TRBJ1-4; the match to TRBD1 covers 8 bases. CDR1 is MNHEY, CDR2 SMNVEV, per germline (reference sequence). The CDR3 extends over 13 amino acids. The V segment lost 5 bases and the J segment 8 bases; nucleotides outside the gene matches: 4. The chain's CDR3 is CASSGTGGEKLFF. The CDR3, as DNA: TGTGCCAGCAGTGGAACAGGGGGGGAAAAACTGTTTTTT. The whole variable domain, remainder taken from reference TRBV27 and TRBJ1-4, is EAQVTQNPRYLITVTGKKLTVTCSQNMNHEYMSWYRQDPGLGLRQIYYSMNVEVTDKGDVPEGYKVSRKEKRNFPLILESPSPNQTSLYFCASSGTGGEKLFFGSGTQLSVL.

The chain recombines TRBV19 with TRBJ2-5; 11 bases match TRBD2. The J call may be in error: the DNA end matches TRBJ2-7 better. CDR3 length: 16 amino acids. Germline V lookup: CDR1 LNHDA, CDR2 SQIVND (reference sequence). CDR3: CASSPQGTSGSYEQYF. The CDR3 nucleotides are TGTGCCAGTAGTCCTCAAGGGACTAGCGGTTCCTACGAGCAGTACTTC.

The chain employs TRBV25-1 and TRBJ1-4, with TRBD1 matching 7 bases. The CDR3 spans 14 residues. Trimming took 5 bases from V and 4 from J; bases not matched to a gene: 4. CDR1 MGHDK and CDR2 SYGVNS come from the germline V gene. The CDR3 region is CASSYRGINEKLFF. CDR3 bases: TGTGCCAGCAGTTACAGGGGTATTAATGAAAAACTGTTTTTT.